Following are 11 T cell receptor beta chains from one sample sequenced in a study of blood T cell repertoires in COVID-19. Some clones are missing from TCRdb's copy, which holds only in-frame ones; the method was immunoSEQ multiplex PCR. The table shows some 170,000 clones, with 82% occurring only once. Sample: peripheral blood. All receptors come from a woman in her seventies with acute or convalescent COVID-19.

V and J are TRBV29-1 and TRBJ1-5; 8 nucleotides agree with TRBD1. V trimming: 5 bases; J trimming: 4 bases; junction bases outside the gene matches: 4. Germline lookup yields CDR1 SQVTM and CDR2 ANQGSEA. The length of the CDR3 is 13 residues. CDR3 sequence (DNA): TGCAGCGTTCAGGACAGGGAGAATCAGCCCCAGCATTTT. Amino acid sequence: CSVQDRENQPQHF.

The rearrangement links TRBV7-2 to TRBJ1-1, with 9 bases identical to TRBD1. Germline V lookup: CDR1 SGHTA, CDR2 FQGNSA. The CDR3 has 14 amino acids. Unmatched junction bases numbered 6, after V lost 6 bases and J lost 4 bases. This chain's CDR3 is CASRSGQGSTEAFF. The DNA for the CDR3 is TGTGCCAGCAGATCTGGACAGGGGTCCACTGAAGCTTTCTTT.

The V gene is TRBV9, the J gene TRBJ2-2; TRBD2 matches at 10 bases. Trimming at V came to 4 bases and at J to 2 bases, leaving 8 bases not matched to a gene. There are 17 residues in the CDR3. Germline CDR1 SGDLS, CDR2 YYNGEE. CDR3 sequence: CASSPRSGRENTGELFF. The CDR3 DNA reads TGTGCCAGCAGCCCGAGAAGCGGGAGGGAAAACACCGGGGAGCTGTTTTTT.

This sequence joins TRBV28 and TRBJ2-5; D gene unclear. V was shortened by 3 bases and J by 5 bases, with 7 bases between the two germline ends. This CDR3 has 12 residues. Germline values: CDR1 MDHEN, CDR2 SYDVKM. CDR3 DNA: TGTGCCAGCAGTTTTAATGGCGAGACCCAGTACTTC. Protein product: CASSFNGETQYF.

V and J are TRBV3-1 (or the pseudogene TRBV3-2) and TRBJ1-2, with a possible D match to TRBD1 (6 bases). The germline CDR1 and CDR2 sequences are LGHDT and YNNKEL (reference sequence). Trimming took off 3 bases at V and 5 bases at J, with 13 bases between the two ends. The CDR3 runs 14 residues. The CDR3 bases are TGTGCCAGCAGCCATTCCGACAGGCCTTATGGCTACACCTTC. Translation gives CASSHSDRPYGYTF.

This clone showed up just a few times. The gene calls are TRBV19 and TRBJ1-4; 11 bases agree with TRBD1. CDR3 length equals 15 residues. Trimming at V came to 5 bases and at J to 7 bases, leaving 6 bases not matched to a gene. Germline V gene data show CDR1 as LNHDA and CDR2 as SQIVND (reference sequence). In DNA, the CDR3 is TGTGCCAGTAGTCCGGACAGGGGGCAGAGTGAAAAACTGTTTTTT. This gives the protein CASSPDRGQSEKLFF.

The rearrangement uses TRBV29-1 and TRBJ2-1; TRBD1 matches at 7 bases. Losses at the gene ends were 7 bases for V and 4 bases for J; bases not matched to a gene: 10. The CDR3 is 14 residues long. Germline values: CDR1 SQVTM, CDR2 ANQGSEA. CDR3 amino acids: CSADRVVTYNEQFF. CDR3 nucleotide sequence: TGCAGCGCCGACAGGGTGGTAACTTACAATGAGCAGTTCTTC.

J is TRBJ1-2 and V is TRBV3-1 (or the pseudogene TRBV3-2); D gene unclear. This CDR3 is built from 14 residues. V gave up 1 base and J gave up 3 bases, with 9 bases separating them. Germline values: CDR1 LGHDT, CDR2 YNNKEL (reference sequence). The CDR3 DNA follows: TGTGCCAGCAGCCAAGTTGACGGGGACTATGGCTACACCTTC. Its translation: CASSQVDGDYGYTF.

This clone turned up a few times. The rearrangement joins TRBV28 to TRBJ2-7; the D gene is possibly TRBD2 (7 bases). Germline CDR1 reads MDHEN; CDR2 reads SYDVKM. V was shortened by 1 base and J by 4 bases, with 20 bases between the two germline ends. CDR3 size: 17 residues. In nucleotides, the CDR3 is TGTGCCAGCAGTTTATTGGCCCCCGAGGGGGGGAGGTACGAGCAGTACTTC. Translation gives CASSLLAPEGGRYEQYF.

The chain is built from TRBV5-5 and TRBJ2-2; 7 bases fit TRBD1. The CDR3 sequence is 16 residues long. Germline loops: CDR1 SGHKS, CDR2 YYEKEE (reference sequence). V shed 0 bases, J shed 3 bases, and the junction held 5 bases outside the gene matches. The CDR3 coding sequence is TGTGCCAGCAGCTTGGGCACAGGGGAATACACCGGGGAGCTGTTTTTT. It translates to CASSLGTGEYTGELFF.

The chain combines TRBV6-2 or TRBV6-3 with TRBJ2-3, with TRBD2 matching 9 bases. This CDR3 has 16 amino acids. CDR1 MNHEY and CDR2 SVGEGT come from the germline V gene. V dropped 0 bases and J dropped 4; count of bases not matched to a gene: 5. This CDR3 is CASSYSGLADADTQYF. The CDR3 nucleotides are TGTGCCAGCAGTTACTCGGGACTAGCCGATGCAGATACGCAGTATTTT.